This T cell receptor (beta chain) comes out of a study of PD-L1 blockade in urothelial cancer. Study conclusions and caveats: Better survival was predicted when blood TCR clonality before treatment fell below the median.

Templates that were synthetic TCR analogs were spiked into each PCR. TCRdb's copy holds only in-frame clones and misses some; the assay was immunoSEQ multiplex PCR. The repertoire holds about 76,000 clones, with approximately 89% as singletons. Per germline, CDR1 SGDLS and CDR2 YYNGEE. The junction had 5 bases not matched to a gene; V was cut back by 0 bases and J by 6 bases. The CDR3 consists of 14 residues. Indicated time point: peripheral blood 6 weeks after treatment start. On this clone itself: Its target is not known.

The material sequenced was PBMCs, taken around atezolizumab (anti-PD-L1) treatment. This sequence originates from a woman aged 80 or over with urothelial cancer. The V gene is TRBV9, the J gene TRBJ2-7; 8 bases fit TRBD2. The CDR3 bases are TGTGCCAGCAGCGTAGGTTCCAGCGGGAGCGAGCAGTACTTC. Its translation is CASSVGSSGSEQYF.